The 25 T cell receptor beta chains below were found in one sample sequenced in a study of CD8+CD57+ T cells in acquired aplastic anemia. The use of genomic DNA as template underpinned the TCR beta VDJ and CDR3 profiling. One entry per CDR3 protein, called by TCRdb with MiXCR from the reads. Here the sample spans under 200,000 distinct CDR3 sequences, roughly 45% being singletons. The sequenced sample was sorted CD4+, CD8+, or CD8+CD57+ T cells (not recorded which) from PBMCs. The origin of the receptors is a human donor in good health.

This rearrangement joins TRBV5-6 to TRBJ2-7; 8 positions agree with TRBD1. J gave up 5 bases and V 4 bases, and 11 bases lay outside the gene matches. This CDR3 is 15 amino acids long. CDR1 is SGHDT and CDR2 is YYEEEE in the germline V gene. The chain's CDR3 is CASSQVATGEDEQYF. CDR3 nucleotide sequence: TGTGCCAGCAGCCAGGTTGCGACAGGGGAGGACGAGCAGTACTTC.

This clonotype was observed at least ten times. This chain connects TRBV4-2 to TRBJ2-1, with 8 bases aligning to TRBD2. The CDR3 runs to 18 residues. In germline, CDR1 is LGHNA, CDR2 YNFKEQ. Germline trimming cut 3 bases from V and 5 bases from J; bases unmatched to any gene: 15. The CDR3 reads CASSHQSFRGGHHNEQFF. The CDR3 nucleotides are TGTGCCAGCAGCCATCAGTCGTTTCGGGGGGGCCACCACAATGAGCAGTTCTTC.

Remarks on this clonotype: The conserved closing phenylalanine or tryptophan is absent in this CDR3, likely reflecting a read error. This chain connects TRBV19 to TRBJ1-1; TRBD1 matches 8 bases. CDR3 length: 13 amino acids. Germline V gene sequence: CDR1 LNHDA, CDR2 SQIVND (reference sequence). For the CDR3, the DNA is TGTGTCAGTAGTGCCGACAGGGGCGCTGAAGCTTTCCTT. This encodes CVSSADRGAEAFL.

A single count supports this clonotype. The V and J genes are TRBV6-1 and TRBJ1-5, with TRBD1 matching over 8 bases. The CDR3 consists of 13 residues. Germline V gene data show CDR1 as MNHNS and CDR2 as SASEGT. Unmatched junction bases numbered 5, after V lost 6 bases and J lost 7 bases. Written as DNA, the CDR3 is TGTGCCAGCAGCAGGGGGCAGGGGCAGCCCCAGCATTTT. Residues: CASSRGQGQPQHF.

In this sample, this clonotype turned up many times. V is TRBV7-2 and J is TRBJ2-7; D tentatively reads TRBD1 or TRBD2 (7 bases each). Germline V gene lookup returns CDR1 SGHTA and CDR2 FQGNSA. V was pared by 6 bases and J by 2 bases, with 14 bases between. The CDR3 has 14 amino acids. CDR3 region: CASRGGGQTYEQYF. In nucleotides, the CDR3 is TGTGCCAGCAGGGGAGGGGGCCAGACCTACGAGCAGTACTTC.

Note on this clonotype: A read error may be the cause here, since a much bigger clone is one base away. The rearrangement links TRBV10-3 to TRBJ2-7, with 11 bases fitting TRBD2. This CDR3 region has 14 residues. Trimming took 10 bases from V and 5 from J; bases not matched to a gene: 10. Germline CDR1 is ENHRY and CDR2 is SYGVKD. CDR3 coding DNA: TGTGCCAGCGGAGTAGCGGGAGGGCCCAACGAGCAGTACTTC. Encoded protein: CASGVAGGPNEQYF.

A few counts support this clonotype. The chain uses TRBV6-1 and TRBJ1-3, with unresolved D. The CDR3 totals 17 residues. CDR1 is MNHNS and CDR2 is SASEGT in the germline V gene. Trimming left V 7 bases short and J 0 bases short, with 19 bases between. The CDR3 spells CASTQKRFPHSGNTIYF. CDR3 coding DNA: TGTGCCAGCACCCAAAAACGGTTCCCACACTCTGGAAACACCATATATTTT.

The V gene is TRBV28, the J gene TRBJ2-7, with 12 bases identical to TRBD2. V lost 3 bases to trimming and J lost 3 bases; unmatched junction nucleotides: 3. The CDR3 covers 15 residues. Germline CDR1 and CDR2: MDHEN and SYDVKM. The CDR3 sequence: CASSLLAGGRYEQYF. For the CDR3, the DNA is TGTGCCAGCAGTTTGCTAGCGGGAGGGCGCTACGAGCAGTACTTC.

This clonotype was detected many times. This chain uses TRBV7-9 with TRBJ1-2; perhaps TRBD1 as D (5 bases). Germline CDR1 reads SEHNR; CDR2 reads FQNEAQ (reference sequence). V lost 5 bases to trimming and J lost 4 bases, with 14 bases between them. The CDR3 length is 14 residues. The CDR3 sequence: CASSAAGTAYGYTF. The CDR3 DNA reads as TGTGCCAGCAGCGCCGCTGGGACGGCCTATGGCTACACCTTC.

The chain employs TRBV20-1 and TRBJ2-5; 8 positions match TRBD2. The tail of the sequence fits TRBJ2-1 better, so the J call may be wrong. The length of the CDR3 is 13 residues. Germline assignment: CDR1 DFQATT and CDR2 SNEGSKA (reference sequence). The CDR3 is CSAGLALYNEQFF. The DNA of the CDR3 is TGCAGTGCTGGACTAGCTCTTTACAATGAGCAGTTCTTC.

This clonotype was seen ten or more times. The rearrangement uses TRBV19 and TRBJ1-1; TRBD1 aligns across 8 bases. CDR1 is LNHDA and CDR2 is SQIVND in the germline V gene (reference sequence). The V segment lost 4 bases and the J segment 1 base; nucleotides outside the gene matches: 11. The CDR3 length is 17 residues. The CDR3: CASSTPRDRNRNTEAFF. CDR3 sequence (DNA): TGTGCCAGTAGTACCCCCCGGGACAGGAATAGGAACACTGAAGCTTTCTTT.

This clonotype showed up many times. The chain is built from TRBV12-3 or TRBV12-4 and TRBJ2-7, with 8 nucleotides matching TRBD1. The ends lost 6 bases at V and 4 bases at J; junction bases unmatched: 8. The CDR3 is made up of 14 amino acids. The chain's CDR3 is CASSRGQGAYEQYF. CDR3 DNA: TGTGCCAGCAGCCGCGGGCAGGGGGCTTACGAGCAGTACTTC.

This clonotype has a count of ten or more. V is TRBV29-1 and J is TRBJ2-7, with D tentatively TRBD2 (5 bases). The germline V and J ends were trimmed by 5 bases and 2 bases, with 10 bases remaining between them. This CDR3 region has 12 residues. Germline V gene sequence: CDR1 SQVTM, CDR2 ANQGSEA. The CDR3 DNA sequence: TGCAGCGTTAGAGCGGTTACCTACGAGCAGTACTTC. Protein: CSVRAVTYEQYF.

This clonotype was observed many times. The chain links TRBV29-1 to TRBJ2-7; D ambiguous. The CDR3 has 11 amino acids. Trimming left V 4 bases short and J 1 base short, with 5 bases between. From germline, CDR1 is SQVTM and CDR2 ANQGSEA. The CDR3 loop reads CSVVGSYEQYF. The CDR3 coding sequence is TGCAGCGTTGTTGGATCCTACGAGCAGTACTTC.

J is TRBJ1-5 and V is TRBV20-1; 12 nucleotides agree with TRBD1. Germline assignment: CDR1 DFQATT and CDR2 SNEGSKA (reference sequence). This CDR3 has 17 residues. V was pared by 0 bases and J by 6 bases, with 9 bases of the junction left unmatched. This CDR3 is CSARDPRGDRGPQPQHF. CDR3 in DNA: TGCAGTGCTAGAGATCCTCGAGGGGACAGGGGGCCTCAGCCCCAGCATTTT.

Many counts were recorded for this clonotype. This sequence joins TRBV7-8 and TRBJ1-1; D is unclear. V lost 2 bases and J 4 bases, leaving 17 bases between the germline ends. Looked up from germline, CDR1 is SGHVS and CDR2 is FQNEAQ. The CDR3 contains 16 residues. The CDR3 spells CASSLLERQLATEAFF. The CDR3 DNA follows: TGTGCCAGCAGCTTACTTGAGCGTCAGCTTGCCACTGAAGCTTTCTTT.

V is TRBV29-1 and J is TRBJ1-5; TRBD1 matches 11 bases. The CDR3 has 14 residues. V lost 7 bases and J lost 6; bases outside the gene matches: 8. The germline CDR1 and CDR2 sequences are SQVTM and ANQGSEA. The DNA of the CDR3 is TGCAGCGCCGGGGACAGGGGGGACAGTCAGCCCCAGCATTTT. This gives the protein CSAGDRGDSQPQHF.

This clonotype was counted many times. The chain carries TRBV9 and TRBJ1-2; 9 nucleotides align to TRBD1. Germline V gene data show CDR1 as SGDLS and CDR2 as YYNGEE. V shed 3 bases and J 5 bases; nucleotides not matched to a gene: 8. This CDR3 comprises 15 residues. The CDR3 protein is CASSAFDRGAYGYTF. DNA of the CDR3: TGTGCCAGCAGCGCCTTCGACAGGGGGGCTTATGGCTACACCTTC.

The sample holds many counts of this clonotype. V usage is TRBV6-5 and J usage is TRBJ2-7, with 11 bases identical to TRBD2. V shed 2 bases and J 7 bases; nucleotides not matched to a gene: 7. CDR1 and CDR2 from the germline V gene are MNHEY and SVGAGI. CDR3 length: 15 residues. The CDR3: CASSYGVTSGREQYF. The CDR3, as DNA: TGTGCCAGCAGTTACGGGGTAACTAGCGGGAGAGAGCAGTACTTC.

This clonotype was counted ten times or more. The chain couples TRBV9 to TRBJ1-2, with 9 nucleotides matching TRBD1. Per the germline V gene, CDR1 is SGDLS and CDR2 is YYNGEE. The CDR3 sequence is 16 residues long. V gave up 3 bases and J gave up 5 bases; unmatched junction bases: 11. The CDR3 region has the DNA TGTGCCAGCAGCGCCCGTACCGGACAGGGGAATTATGGCTACACCTTC. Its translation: CASSARTGQGNYGYTF.

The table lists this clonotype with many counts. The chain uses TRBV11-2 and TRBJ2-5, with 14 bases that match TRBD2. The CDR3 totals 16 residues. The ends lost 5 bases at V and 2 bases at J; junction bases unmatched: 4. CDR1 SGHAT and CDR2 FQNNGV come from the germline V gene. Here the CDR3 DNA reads TGTGCCAGCAGCCCAAGACTAGCGGGAGGGCAAGAGACCCAGTACTTC. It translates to CASSPRLAGGQETQYF. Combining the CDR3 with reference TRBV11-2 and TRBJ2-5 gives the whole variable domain EAGVAQSPRYKIIEKRQSVAFWCNPISGHATLYWYQQILGQGPKLLIQFQNNGVVDDSQLPKDRFSAERLKGVDSTLKIQPAKLEDSAVYLCASSPRLAGGQETQYFGPGTRLLVL.

The CDR3 loop is CASSLGTGYGYTF. CDR3 in DNA: TGTGCCAGCAGCTTGGGGACAGGCTATGGCTACACCTTC. The chain carries TRBV7-2 and TRBJ1-2, with 8 bases fitting TRBD1. V lost 3 bases and J lost 4; bases outside the gene matches: 1. The CDR3 has 13 residues. Germline CDR1 reads SGHTA; CDR2 reads FQGNSA.

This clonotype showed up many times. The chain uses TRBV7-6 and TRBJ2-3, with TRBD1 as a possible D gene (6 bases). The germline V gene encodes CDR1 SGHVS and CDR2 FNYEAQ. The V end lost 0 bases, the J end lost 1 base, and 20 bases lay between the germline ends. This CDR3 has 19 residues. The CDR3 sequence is CASSLADMYRDGGTDTQYF. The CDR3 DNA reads TGTGCCAGCAGCTTAGCGGATATGTACAGGGACGGGGGCACAGATACGCAGTATTTT.

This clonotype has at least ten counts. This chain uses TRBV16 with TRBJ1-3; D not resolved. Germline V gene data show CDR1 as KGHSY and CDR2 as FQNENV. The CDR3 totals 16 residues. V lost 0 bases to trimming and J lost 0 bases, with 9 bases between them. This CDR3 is CASSQSTQPSGNTIYF. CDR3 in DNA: TGTGCCAGCAGCCAATCAACTCAACCCTCTGGAAACACCATATATTTT.

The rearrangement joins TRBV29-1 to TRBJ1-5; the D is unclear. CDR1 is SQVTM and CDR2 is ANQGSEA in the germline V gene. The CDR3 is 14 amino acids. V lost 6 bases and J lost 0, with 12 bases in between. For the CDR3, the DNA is TGCAGCGTGGTTCCGGGAGGTAGCAATCAGCCCCAGCATTTT. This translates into CSVVPGGSNQPQHF.